Listed here is a single TCR beta chain. What it binds is unknown. Researchers ran the assay at a deep level. Authors' methods: Junction-only immunoSEQ data arrived without quality scores, meaning filtering differed. Using immunoSEQ multiplex PCR, the repertoire was profiled, and TCRdb retains in-frame clones only, with some absent. Clone size and the V and J calls come from that table; the DNA yielded D and trimming. Of approximately 1.1 million clones listed, 70% to 80% are singletons. This sample is part of a study of shared clonotypes between healthy human individuals. Study-wide context: For every donor, three CD4 naive, three CD4 memory, two CD8 naive and one CD8 memory plates were used. Points from the study as a whole: Limited genetic and exposure-history diversity came from having few donors.

The CDR3 sequence is 18 residues long. Deletions cut 4 bases from V and 0 bases from J, with 21 bases between. Per germline, CDR1 SGHAT and CDR2 FQDESV (reference sequence). The clonotype was recovered from a man aged 18 to 29 in good health. Some clones in this sample may be carry-over from other donors' samples. This chain uses TRBV11-1 with TRBJ2-5; D assignment may be TRBD1 or TRBD2 (5 bases each). Sequences were obtained from memory CD4+ T cells from PBMCs. Subset described: CD45RA-negative fraction. CDR3 sequence: CASSSRTRDGVYQETQYF. CDR3 in DNA: TGTGCCAGCAGCTCTAGAACCCGGGACGGGGTGTACCAAGAGACCCAGTACTTC.